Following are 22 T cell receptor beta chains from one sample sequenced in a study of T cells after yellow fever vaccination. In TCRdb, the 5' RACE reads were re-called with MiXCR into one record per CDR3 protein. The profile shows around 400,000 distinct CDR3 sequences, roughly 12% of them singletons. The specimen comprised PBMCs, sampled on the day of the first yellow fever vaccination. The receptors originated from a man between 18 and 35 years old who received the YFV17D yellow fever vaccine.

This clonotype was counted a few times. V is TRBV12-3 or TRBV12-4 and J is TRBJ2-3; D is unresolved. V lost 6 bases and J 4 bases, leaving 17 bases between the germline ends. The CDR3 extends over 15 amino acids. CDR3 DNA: TGTGCCAGCAGGGGAACTCTAGTTACATCAGATACGCAGTATTTT. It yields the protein CASRGTLVTSDTQYF.

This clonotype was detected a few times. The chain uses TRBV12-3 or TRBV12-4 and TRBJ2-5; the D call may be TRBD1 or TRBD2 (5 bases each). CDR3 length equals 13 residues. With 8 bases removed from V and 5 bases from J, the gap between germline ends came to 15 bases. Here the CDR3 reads CASGPGPSETQYF. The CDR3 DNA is TGTGCCAGCGGACCGGGACCGTCGGAGACCCAGTACTTC.

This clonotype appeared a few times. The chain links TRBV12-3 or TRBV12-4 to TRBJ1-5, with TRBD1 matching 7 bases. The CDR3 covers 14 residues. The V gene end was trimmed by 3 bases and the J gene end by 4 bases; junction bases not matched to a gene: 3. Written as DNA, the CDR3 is TGTGCCAGCAGTTTGTACAGGGGAAATCAGCCCCAGCATTTT. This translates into CASSLYRGNQPQHF.

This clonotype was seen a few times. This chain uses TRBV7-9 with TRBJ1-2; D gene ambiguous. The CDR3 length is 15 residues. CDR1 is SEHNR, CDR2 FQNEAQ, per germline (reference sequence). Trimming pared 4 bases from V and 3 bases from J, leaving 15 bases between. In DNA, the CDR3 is TGTGCCAGCAGCTCAGGTCCCGGAGGCGACTATGGCTACACCTTC. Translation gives CASSSGPGGDYGYTF.

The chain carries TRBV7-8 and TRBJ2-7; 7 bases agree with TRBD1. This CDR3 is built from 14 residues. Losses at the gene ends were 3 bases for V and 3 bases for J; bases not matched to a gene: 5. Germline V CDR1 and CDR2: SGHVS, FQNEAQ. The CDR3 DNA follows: TGTGCCAGCAGCTTTGGGACAGATCACTACGAGCAGTACTTC. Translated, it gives CASSFGTDHYEQYF.

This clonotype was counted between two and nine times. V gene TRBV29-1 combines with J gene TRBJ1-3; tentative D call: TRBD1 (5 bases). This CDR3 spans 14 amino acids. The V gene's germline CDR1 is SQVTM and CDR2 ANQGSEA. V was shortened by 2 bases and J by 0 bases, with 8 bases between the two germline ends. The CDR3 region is CSVEYDSSGNTIYF. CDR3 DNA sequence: TGCAGCGTTGAATATGACAGCTCTGGAAACACCATATATTTT.

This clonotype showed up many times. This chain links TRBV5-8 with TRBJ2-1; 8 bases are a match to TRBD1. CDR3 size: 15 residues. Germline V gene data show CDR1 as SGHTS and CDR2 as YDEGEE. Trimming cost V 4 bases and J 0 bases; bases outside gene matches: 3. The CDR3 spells CASSGQGASYNEQFF. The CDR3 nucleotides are TGTGCCAGCAGCGGGCAGGGGGCCTCCTACAATGAGCAGTTCTTC.

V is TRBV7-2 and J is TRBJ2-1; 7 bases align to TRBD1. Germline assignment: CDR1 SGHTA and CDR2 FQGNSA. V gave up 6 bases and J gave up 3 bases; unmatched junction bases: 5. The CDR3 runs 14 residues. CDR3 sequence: CASSWDRNYNEQFF. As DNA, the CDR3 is TGTGCCAGCAGTTGGGACAGAAACTACAATGAGCAGTTCTTC.

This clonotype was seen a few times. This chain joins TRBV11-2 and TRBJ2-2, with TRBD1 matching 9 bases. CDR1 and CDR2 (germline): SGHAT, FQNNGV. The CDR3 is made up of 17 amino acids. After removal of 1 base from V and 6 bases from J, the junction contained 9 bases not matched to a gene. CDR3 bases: TGTGCCAGCAGCTTAGTCTTAGGACAGGGGTCTGCCGGGGAGCTGTTTTTT. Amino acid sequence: CASSLVLGQGSAGELFF.

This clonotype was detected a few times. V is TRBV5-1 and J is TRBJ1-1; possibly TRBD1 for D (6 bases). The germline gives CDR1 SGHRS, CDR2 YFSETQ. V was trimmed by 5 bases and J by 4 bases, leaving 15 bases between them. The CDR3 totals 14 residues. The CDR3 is CASSERGVGTEAFF. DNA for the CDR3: TGCGCCAGCAGTGAAAGGGGGGTTGGCACTGAAGCTTTCTTT.

This chain's CDR3 is CASSFTRTSENEQFF. CDR3 sequence (DNA): TGCGCCAGCAGCTTCACGCGGACTAGCGAAAATGAGCAGTTCTTC. The chain carries TRBV5-1 and TRBJ2-1, with TRBD2 identical over 9 bases. Germline V gene lookup returns CDR1 SGHRS and CDR2 YFSETQ. Unmatched junction bases numbered 7, after V lost 2 bases and J lost 7 bases. CDR3 length equals 15 residues.

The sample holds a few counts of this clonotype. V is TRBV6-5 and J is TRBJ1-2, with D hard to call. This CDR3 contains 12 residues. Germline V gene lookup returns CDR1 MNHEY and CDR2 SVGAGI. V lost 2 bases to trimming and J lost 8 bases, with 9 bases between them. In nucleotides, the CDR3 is TGTGCCAGCAGTTACCCCGAAGGGGGCTACACCTTC. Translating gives CASSYPEGGYTF.

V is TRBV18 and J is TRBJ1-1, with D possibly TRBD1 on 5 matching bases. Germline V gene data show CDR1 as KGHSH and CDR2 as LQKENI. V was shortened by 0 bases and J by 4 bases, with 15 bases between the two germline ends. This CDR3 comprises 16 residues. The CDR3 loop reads CASSPPAGNQGTEAFF. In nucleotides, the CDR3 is TGTGCCAGCTCACCACCGGCAGGGAATCAAGGCACTGAAGCTTTCTTT.

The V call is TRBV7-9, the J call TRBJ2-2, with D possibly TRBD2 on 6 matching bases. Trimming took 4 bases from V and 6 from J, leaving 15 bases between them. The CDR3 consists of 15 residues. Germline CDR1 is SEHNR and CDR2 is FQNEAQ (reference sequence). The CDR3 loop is CASSSGGGVSGELFF. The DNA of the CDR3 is TGTGCCAGCAGCTCCGGCGGAGGGGTCTCCGGGGAGCTGTTTTTT. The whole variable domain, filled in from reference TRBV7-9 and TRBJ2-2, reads DTGVSQNPRHKITKRGQNVTFRCDPISEHNRLYWYRQTLGQGPEFLTYFQNEAQLEKSRLLSDRFSAERPKGSFSTLEIQRTEQGDSAMYLCASSSGGGVSGELFFGEGSRLTVL.

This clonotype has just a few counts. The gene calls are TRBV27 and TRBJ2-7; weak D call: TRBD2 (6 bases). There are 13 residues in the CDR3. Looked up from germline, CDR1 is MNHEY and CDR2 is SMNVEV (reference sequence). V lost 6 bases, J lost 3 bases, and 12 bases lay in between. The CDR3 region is CASRRDRDYEQYF. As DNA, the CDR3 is TGTGCCAGCAGGCGGGACCGGGACTACGAGCAGTACTTC.

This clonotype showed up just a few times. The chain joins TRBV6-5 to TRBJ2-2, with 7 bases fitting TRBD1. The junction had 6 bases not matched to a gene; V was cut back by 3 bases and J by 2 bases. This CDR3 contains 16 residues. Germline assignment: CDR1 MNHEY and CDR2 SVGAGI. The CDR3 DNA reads TGTGCCAGCAGTTATCCCGGGACAGCCAACACCGGGGAGCTGTTTTTT. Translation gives CASSYPGTANTGELFF.

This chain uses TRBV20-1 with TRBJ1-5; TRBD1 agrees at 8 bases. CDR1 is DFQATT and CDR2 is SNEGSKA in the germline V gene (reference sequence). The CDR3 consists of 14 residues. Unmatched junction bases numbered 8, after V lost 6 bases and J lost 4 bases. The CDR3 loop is CSASSGGPNQPQHF. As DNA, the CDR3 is TGCAGTGCATCGTCAGGGGGCCCGAATCAGCCCCAGCATTTT.

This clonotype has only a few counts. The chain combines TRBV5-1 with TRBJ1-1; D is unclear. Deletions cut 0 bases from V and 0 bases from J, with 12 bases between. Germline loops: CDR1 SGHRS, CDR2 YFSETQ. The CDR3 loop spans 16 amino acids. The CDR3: CASSLGEMEMNTEAFF. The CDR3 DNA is TGCGCCAGCAGCTTGGGGGAAATGGAGATGAACACTGAAGCTTTCTTT.

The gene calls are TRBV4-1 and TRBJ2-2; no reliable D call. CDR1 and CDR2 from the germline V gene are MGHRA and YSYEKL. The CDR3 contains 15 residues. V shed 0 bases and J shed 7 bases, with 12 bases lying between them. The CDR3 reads CASSQEDGYGGELFF. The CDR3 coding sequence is TGCGCCAGCAGCCAAGAGGATGGGTACGGCGGGGAGCTGTTTTTT.

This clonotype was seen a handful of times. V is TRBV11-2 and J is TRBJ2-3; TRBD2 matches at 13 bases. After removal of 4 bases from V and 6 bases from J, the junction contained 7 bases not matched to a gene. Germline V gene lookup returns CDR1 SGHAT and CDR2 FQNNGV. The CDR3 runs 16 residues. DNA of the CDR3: TGTGCCAGCAGCTCTGTGACTAGCGGGGGGCCGGATACGCAGTATTTT. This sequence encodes CASSSVTSGGPDTQYF.

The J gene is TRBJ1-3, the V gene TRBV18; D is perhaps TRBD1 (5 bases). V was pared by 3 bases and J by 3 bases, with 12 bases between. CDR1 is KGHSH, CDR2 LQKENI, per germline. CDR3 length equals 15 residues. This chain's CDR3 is CASSPTAARGNTIYF. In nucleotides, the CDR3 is TGTGCCAGCTCACCGACAGCCGCTCGTGGAAACACCATATATTTT.

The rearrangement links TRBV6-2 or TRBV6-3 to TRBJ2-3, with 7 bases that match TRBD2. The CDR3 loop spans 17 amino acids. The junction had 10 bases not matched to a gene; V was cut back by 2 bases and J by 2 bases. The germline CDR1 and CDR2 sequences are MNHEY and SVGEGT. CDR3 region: CASSYHPGLADTDTQYF. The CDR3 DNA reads TGTGCCAGCAGTTACCATCCAGGGCTAGCGGACACAGATACGCAGTATTTT.